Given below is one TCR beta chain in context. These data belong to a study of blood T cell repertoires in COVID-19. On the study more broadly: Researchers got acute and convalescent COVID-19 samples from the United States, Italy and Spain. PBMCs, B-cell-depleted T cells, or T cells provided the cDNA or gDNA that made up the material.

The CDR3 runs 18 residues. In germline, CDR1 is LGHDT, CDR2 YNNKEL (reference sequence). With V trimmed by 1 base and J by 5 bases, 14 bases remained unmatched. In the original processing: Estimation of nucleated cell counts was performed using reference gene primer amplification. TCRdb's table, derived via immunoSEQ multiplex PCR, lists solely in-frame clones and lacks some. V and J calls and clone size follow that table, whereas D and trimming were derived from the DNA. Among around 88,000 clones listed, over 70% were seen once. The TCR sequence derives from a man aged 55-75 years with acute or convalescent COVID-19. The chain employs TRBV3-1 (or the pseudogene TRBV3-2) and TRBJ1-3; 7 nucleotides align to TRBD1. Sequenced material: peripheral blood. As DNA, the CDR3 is TGTGCCAGCAGCCAAGTGTACAGTGCCGGGACAGATAGAAACACCATATATTTT. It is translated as CASSQVYSAGTDRNTIYF.